In its sample, the clone carrying this TCR beta chain was seen once. The target antigen is unknown. Using immunoSEQ multiplex PCR, the repertoire was profiled, and TCRdb retains in-frame clones only, with some absent. The sample lists around 62,000 clones, 65% to 85% seen once, with about 1.9% in the top ten. The data were taken from a study of lymphopenia after photon versus proton radiotherapy. The CDR3 contains 14 residues. The germline CDR1 and CDR2 sequences are MNHEY and SMNVEV (reference sequence). Trimming at V came to 2 bases and at J to 4 bases, leaving 1 base not matched to a gene. The study's findings and limits: Photon-treated patients lost naive T cells and TCR diversity; proton-treated stayed stable.

The rearrangement uses TRBV27 and TRBJ2-7, with 11 bases lining up with TRBD2. Sample: peripheral blood, taken from a patient treated with proton-based radiotherapy. The clonotype was recovered from a man between 60 and 75 years old with pancreatic cancer. Here the CDR3 reads CASSLIAGGYEQYF. Here the CDR3 DNA reads TGTGCCAGCAGTTTAATAGCGGGAGGGTACGAGCAGTACTTC.